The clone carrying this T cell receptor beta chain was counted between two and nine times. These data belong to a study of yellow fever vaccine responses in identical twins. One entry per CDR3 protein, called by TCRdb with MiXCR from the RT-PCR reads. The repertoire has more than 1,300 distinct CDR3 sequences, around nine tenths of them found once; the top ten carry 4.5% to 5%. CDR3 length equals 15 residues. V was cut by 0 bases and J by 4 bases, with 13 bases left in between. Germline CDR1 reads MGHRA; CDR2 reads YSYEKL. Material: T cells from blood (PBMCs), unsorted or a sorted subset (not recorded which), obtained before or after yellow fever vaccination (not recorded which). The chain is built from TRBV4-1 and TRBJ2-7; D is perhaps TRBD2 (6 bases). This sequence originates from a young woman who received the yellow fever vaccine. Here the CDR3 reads CASSQESGRFYEQYF. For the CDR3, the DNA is TGCGCCAGCAGCCAAGAGAGCGGGCGTTTTTACGAGCAGTACTTC.